The 2 T cell receptor beta chains reported below all come from one sample, sequenced in a study of cytomegalovirus exposure and HLA in healthy donors. The assay was immunoSEQ multiplex PCR, and TCRdb's table has in-frame clones only and misses some. Seen here are some 160,000 clones, roughly 91% observed once, and the top ten hold 2.5% to 3%. Sequencing was carried out using PBMCs. The origin of the receptors is a man between 18 and 35 years old in good health and CMV-seronegative.

J is TRBJ2-3 and V is TRBV4-1, with 7 bases identical to TRBD2. This CDR3 contains 16 residues. J was trimmed by 5 bases and V by 0 bases; bases with no gene match: 8. Germline CDR1 MGHRA, CDR2 YSYEKL. Here the CDR3 reads CASSQEWGRVGDTQYF. The DNA of the CDR3 is TGCGCCAGCAGCCAAGAATGGGGGAGGGTAGGAGATACGCAGTATTTT.

The chain has TRBV5-4 and TRBJ1-2; unclear D gene. V lost 2 bases to trimming and J lost 6 bases, with 17 bases between them. CDR1 is SGHNT and CDR2 is YYREEE in the germline V gene (reference sequence). The CDR3 extends over 15 amino acids. CDR3 amino acids: CASSLYEIPLHGYTF. The CDR3 DNA reads as TGTGCCAGCAGCTTATATGAGATCCCTTTGCATGGCTACACCTTC.